Following are 27 T cell receptor beta chains from one sample sequenced in a study of shared clonotypes between healthy human individuals. Assay: immunoSEQ multiplex PCR; the TCRdb copy retains only in-frame clones and omits some. Of some 500,000 clones listed, 90% to 96% are singletons. Sequencing used naive CD4+ T cells sorted from blood. Indicated subset: CD45RA+ positively selected. Every receptor here comes from a woman in her 30s in good health.

The V call is TRBV10-3, the J call TRBJ1-5; D is unresolved. CDR3 length equals 12 residues. V lost 4 bases to trimming and J lost 0 bases, with 1 base between them. Germline lookup yields CDR1 ENHRY and CDR2 SYGVKD. Here the CDR3 reads CAISGSNQPQHF. For the CDR3, the DNA is TGTGCCATCAGTGGTAGCAATCAGCCCCAGCATTTT.

The chain employs TRBV9 and TRBJ2-2; D not certain. The germline V gene has CDR1 SGDLS and CDR2 YYNGEE. This CDR3 comprises 16 residues. Deletions cut 6 bases from V and 5 bases from J, with 20 bases between. CDR3 coding DNA: TGTGCCAGCACCCCAACGTCAGTAGCTCTGACCGGGGAGCTGTTTTTT. It encodes CASTPTSVALTGELFF. The full variable domain, rest sourced from reference TRBV9 and TRBJ2-2, is DSGVTQTPKHLITATGQRVTLRCSPRSGDLSVYWYQQSLDQGLQFLIQYYNGEERAKGNILERFSAQQFPDLHSELNLSSLELGDSALYFCASTPTSVALTGELFFGEGSRLTVL.

The chain carries TRBV13 and TRBJ2-7; D gene uncertain. Trimming stripped 1 base from V and 2 bases from J, with 12 bases between. This CDR3 is built from 15 residues. Looked up from germline, CDR1 is PRHDT and CDR2 is FYEKMQ (reference sequence). CDR3 amino acids: CASSLVGGQAYEQYF. The CDR3, as DNA: TGTGCCAGCAGCTTAGTGGGTGGGCAGGCCTACGAGCAGTACTTC.

The rearrangement uses TRBV18 and TRBJ2-6; a weak D match, TRBD2 (5 bases). Germline CDR1 and CDR2: KGHSH and LQKENI. Trimming removed 1 base at V and 0 bases at J, with 10 bases between. The CDR3 is 17 residues long. CDR3: CASSPLGRGSGANVLTF. The CDR3 nucleotides are TGTGCCAGCTCACCACTAGGGAGAGGCTCTGGGGCCAACGTCCTGACTTTC.

The CDR3 nucleotides read TGTGCCAGCAGTACCCCGTTGGGCTATGGCTACACCTTC. Its translation: CASSTPLGYGYTF. This chain uses TRBV28 with TRBJ1-2; D gene unclear. The V gene lost 5 bases and the J gene lost 4 bases, with 11 bases spanning the gap. This CDR3 is built from 13 residues. The germline V gene encodes CDR1 MDHEN and CDR2 SYDVKM.

In regard to this clone: The same CDR3 can be traced to other DNA sequences in this sample. The V and J genes are TRBV18 and TRBJ1-1; tentatively, D is TRBD1 (5 bases). The CDR3 totals 14 residues. V was clipped by 6 bases and J by 2 bases, with 13 bases between them. Germline lookup yields CDR1 KGHSH and CDR2 LQKENI. The CDR3 DNA is TGTGCCAGCTCGCCTCAGGGACTAAACACTGAAGCTTTCTTT. It yields the protein CASSPQGLNTEAFF.

V gene TRBV6-6 combines with J gene TRBJ1-2; D is undetermined. V gave up 2 bases and J gave up 2 bases, with 6 bases separating them. CDR3 size: 13 residues. Germline V gives CDR1 MNHNY, CDR2 SVGAGI (reference sequence). CDR3 nucleotides: TGTGCCAGCAGTTACCACCTGAACTATGGCTACACCTTC. The encoded protein is CASSYHLNYGYTF.

This chain joins TRBV7-8 and TRBJ2-7; possible D gene TRBD2, 5 bases. V lost 0 bases to trimming and J lost 2 bases, with 8 bases between them. CDR3 length equals 14 residues. The V gene's germline CDR1 is SGHVS and CDR2 FQNEAQ. The CDR3 loop reads CASSLAETTYEQYF. The CDR3 coding sequence is TGTGCCAGCAGCTTAGCGGAGACTACCTACGAGCAGTACTTC.

The rearrangement links TRBV28 to TRBJ1-2; D is undetermined. The V and J ends lost 1 base and 8 bases respectively, with 14 bases between them. CDR1 and CDR2 from the germline V gene are MDHEN and SYDVKM. This CDR3 is 14 amino acids long. The CDR3 sequence: CASSLYELKGGYTF. Here the CDR3 DNA reads TGTGCCAGCAGTTTATATGAACTGAAGGGCGGCTACACCTTC.

This chain links TRBV28 with TRBJ1-4; D is possibly TRBD1 (5 bases). The CDR3 sequence is 18 residues long. Germline V gene data show CDR1 as MDHEN and CDR2 as SYDVKM. V was pared by 6 bases and J by 4 bases, with 24 bases between. For the CDR3, the DNA is TGTGCCAGCAGCCGCCGGAGACGGGAGCTGAGGGGTAATGAAAAACTGTTTTTT. This encodes CASSRRRRELRGNEKLFF.

As concerns this clone: Other DNA variants within this sample encode the same CDR3. The chain combines TRBV6-1 with TRBJ2-7; D gene uncertain. The ends were cut back, 4 bases at V and 3 bases at J, with 10 bases in the middle. CDR1 MNHNS and CDR2 SASEGT come from the germline V gene. This CDR3 is built from 13 residues. The CDR3 bases are TGTGCCAGCAGTGGGGGAAGCAGCTACGAGCAGTACTTC. Protein: CASSGGSSYEQYF.

CDR3 in amino acids: CSVQPGGGGEQYF. The CDR3 nucleotides are TGCAGCGTGCAGCCTGGGGGGGGCGGCGAGCAGTACTTC. V gene TRBV29-1 combines with J gene TRBJ2-7, with D perhaps TRBD2 (7 bases). There are 13 residues in the CDR3. Trimming stripped 6 bases from V and 6 bases from J, with 18 bases between. CDR1 SQVTM and CDR2 ANQGSEA come from the germline V gene.

CDR3 protein: CASSGTGLDTGELFF. CDR3 DNA sequence: TGTGCCAGCAGTGGCACGGGACTAGACACCGGGGAGCTGTTTTTT. The chain recombines TRBV2 with TRBJ2-2, with 8 bases lining up with TRBD2. The length of the CDR3 is 15 residues. Unmatched junction bases numbered 4, after V lost 4 bases and J lost 3 bases. Germline CDR1 reads SNHLY; CDR2 reads FYNNEI.

The chain links TRBV19 to TRBJ1-2; 8 bases fit TRBD1. This CDR3 has 13 residues. Germline trimming cut 7 bases from V and 4 bases from J; bases unmatched to any gene: 5. Germline CDR1 LNHDA, CDR2 SQIVND (reference sequence). In DNA, the CDR3 is TGTGCCAGTATGCCAGGGGGCTCCTATGGCTACACCTTC. This sequence encodes CASMPGGSYGYTF.

This rearrangement joins TRBV14 to TRBJ2-1; D may be TRBD1 or TRBD2 (5 bases each). V lost 1 base, J lost 4 bases, and 17 bases lay in between. Germline assignment: CDR1 SGHDN and CDR2 FVKESK. The CDR3 extends over 17 amino acids. The CDR3 bases are TGTGCCAGCAGCCAAGGAGGGGTGGGTCTAGTTTACAATGAGCAGTTCTTC. This encodes CASSQGGVGLVYNEQFF.

The chain recombines TRBV9 with TRBJ2-3; 8 bases match TRBD2. Trimming cost V 4 bases and J 0 bases; bases outside gene matches: 7. In germline, CDR1 is SGDLS, CDR2 YYNGEE. CDR3 length equals 16 residues. Here the CDR3 reads CASSSAAGVSTDTQYF. The CDR3 DNA is TGTGCCAGCAGCTCAGCAGCGGGAGTAAGCACAGATACGCAGTATTTT.

This clone was counted a single time. The V gene is TRBV29-1, the J gene TRBJ2-3; tentatively, D is TRBD1 (6 bases). Trimming removed 5 bases at V and 1 base at J, with 10 bases between. CDR1 SQVTM and CDR2 ANQGSEA come from the germline V gene. This CDR3 is 13 amino acids long. As DNA, the CDR3 is TGCAGCGTTCGGAAGGGGGGCACAGATACGCAGTATTTT. Residues: CSVRKGGTDTQYF.

The V and J genes are TRBV2 and TRBJ1-5; 7 nucleotides align to TRBD1. The CDR3 is made up of 17 amino acids. Trimming cost V 6 bases and J 5 bases; bases outside gene matches: 16. Germline CDR1 SNHLY, CDR2 FYNNEI. This CDR3 is CASSPEGAGASHQPQHF. The CDR3 nucleotides read TGTGCCAGCAGCCCCGAGGGGGCAGGAGCCTCTCATCAGCCCCAGCATTTT.

The chain recombines TRBV7-7 with TRBJ2-2, with 8 nucleotides matching TRBD1. The CDR3 length is 16 residues. V gave up 2 bases and J gave up 6 bases; unmatched junction bases: 8. Germline CDR1 reads SSHAT; CDR2 reads FNYEAQ (reference sequence). The CDR3 loop reads CASSLSGGAGAGELFF. The CDR3, as DNA: TGTGCCAGCAGCTTATCAGGGGGCGCCGGCGCCGGGGAGCTGTTTTTT. The full variable domain, completed using reference TRBV7-7 and TRBJ2-2, is GAGVSQSPRYKVTKRGQDVTLRCDPISSHATLYWYQQALGQGPEFLTYFNYEAQPDKSGLPSDRFSAERPEGSISTLTIQRTEQRDSAMYRCASSLSGGAGAGELFFGEGSRLTVL.

This rearrangement joins TRBV11-2 to TRBJ2-6; no reliable D call. From germline, CDR1 is SGHAT and CDR2 FQNNGV. This CDR3 has 13 residues. Trimming stripped 3 bases from V and 4 bases from J, with 4 bases between. The CDR3 sequence: CASSFIGANVLTF. The CDR3 DNA sequence: TGTGCCAGCAGCTTCATCGGGGCCAACGTCCTGACTTTC.

The chain joins TRBV5-4 to TRBJ2-1; unclear D gene. This CDR3 spans 15 amino acids. V gave up 4 bases and J gave up 8 bases, with 19 bases separating them. Germline loops: CDR1 SGHNT, CDR2 YYREEE (reference sequence). CDR3 DNA: TGTGCCAGCAGCCCAAGACTGGGTGATGGGGATGAGCAGTTCTTC. Its protein is CASSPRLGDGDEQFF.

The CDR3 region is CASSLEETYGYTF. CDR3 sequence (DNA): TGTGCCAGCAGCTTAGAGGAAACGTATGGCTACACCTTC. The gene calls are TRBV5-4 and TRBJ1-2; D unresolved. This CDR3 contains 13 residues. Trimming took off 2 bases at V and 5 bases at J, with 10 bases between the two ends. From germline, CDR1 is SGHNT and CDR2 YYREEE (reference sequence). Together with reference TRBV5-4 and TRBJ1-2, the CDR3 gives the full variable domain: ETGVTQSPTHLIKTRGQQVTLRCSSQSGHNTVSWYQQALGQGPQFIFQYYREEENGRGNFPPRFSGLQFPNYSSELNVNALELDDSALYLCASSLEETYGYTFGSGTRLTVV.

The rearrangement uses TRBV5-8 and TRBJ2-5; possible D gene TRBD1, 6 bases. The CDR3 consists of 15 residues. Trimming cost V 4 bases and J 0 bases, with 13 bases left between them. Germline CDR1 is SGHTS and CDR2 is YDEGEE. CDR3 nucleotide sequence: TGTGCCAGCAGCCCCGGGACATATTACCAAGAGACCCAGTACTTC. This translates into CASSPGTYYQETQYF.

This clone has just one count. This chain connects TRBV4-1 to TRBJ2-4; possibly TRBD1 for D (5 bases). Germline V CDR1 and CDR2: MGHRA, YSYEKL. The CDR3 sequence is 17 residues long. V was shortened by 0 bases and J by 0 bases, with 12 bases between the two germline ends. The CDR3 DNA reads as TGCGCCAGCAGCCAAGATGAGACAGCTCTAGCCAAAAACATTCAGTACTTC. It codes for CASSQDETALAKNIQYF.

The V call is TRBV4-1, the J call TRBJ1-1; no clear D. Germline values: CDR1 MGHRA, CDR2 YSYEKL. V lost 0 bases to trimming and J lost 10 bases, with 6 bases between them. There are 11 residues in the CDR3. The CDR3 DNA reads as TGCGCCAGCAGCCAAGATGGGAGAGCTTTCTTT. It encodes CASSQDGRAFF.

The genes are TRBV15 and TRBJ1-2, with unresolved D. The CDR3 contains 14 residues. Germline V gives CDR1 LNHNV, CDR2 YYDKDF (reference sequence). V lost 0 bases and J lost 8, with 13 bases in between. The CDR3 loop is CATSRDFSGGGYTF. The CDR3 bases are TGTGCCACCAGCAGAGATTTCAGCGGAGGAGGCTACACCTTC.

This chain joins TRBV7-9 and TRBJ1-1, with D possibly TRBD1 on 5 matching bases. Germline V CDR1 and CDR2: SEHNR, FQNEAQ (reference sequence). The CDR3 runs 13 residues. V lost 5 bases and J lost 7, with 14 bases in between. CDR3 DNA sequence: TGTGCCAGCAGCCAACTTGGGGGGGATGAAGCTTTCTTT. Amino acid sequence: CASSQLGGDEAFF.